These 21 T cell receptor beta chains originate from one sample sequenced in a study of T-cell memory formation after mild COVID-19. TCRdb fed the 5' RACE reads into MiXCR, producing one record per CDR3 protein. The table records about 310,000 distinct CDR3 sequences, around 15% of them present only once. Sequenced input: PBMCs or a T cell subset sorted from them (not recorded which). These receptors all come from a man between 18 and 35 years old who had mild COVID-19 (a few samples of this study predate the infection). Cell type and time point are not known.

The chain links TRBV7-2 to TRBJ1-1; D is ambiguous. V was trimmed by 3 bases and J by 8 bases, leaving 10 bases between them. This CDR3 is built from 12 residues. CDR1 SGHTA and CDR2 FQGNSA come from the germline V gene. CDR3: CASSFGQTEAFF. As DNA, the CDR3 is TGTGCCAGCAGCTTCGGTCAGACGGAAGCTTTCTTT.

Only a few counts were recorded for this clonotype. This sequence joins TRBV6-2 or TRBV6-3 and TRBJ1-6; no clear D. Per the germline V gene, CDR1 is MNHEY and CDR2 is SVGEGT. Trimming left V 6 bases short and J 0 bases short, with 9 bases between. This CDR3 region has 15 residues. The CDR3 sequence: CASRMMSSYNSPLHF. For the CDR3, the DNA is TGTGCCAGCAGGATGATGAGCTCCTATAATTCACCCCTCCACTTT.

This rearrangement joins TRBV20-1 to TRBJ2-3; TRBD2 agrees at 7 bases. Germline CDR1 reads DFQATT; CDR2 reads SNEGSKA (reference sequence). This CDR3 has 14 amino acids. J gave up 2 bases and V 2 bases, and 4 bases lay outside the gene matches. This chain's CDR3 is CSARPSGVTDTQYF. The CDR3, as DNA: TGCAGTGCTAGACCGAGCGGGGTCACAGATACGCAGTATTTT.

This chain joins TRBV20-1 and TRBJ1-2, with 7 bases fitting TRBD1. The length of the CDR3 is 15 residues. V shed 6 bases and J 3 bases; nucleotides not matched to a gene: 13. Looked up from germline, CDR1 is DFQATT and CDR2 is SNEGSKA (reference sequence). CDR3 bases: TGCAGTGCATTGACACAGGGGCGGCTGGACTATGGCTACACCTTC. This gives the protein CSALTQGRLDYGYTF.

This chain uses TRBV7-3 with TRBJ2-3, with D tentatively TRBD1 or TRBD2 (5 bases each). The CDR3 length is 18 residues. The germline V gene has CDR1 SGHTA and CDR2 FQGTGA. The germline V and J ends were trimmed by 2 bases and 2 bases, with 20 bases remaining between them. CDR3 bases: TGTGCCAGCAGCTTACGGGGCCCGGGGAGCGGACTCACAGATACGCAGTATTTT. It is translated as CASSLRGPGSGLTDTQYF.

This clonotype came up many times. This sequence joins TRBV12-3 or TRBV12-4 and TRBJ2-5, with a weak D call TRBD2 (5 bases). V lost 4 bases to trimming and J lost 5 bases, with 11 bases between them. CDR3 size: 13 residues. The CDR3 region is CASSSNSVETQYF. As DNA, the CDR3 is TGTGCCAGCAGTTCAAATAGCGTGGAGACCCAGTACTTC.

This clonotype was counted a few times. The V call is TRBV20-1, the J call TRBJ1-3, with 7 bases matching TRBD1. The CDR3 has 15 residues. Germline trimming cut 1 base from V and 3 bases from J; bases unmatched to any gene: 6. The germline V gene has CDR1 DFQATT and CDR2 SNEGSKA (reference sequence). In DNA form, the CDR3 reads TGCAGTGCTAGAGCCCGGACAGGTGATGGAAACACCATATATTTT. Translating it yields CSARARTGDGNTIYF.

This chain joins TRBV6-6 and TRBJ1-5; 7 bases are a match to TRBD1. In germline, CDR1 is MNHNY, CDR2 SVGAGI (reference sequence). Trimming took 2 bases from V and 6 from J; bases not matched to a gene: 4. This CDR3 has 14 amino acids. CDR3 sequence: CASSYDRVGQPQHF. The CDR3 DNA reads TGTGCCAGCAGTTACGACAGGGTAGGTCAGCCCCAGCATTTT.

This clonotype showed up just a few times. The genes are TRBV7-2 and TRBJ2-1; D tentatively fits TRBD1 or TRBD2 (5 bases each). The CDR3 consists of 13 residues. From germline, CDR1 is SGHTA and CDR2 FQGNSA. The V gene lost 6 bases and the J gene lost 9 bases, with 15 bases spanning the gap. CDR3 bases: TGTGCCAGCAGGGGACGGTCTAGTGGTGAGCAGTTCTTC. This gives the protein CASRGRSSGEQFF. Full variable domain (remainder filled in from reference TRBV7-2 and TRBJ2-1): GAGVSQSPSNKVTEKGKDVELRCDPISGHTALYWYRQSLGQGLEFLIYFQGNSAPDKSGLPSDRFSAERTGGSVSTLTIQRTQQEDSAVYLCASRGRSSGEQFFGPGTRLTVL.

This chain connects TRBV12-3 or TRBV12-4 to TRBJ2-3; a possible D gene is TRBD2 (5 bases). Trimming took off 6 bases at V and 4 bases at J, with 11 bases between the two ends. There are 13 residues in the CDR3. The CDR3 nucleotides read TGTGCCAGCAGGGGAGTCGGACCAGATACGCAGTATTTT. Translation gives CASRGVGPDTQYF.

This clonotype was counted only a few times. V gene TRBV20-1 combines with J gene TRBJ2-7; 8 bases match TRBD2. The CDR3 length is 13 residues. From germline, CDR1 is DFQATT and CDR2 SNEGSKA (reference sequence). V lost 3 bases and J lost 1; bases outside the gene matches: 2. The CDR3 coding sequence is TGCAGTGCTAGTGGGACTAGGTCCTACGAGCAGTACTTC. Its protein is CSASGTRSYEQYF.

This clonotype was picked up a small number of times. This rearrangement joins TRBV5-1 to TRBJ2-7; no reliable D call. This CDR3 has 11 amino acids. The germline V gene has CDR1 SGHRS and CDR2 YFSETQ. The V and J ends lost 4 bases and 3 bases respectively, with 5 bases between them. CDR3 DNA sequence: TGCGCCAGCAGCCTCAACTACGAGCAGTACTTC. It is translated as CASSLNYEQYF.

CDR3 sequence: CASSPGWATGANVLTF. In nucleotides, the CDR3 is TGCGCCAGCAGCCCCGGATGGGCCACTGGGGCCAACGTCCTGACTTTC. This rearrangement joins TRBV4-1 to TRBJ2-6, with D unresolved. V lost 4 bases and J 2 bases, leaving 12 bases between the germline ends. Germline CDR1 MGHRA, CDR2 YSYEKL. The CDR3 is made up of 16 amino acids.

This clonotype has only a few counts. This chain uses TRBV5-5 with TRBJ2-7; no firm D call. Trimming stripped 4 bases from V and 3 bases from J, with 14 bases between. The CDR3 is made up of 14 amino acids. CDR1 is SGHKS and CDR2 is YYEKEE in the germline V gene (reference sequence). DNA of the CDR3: TGTGCCAGCAGCCCACGACACTTATACTACGAGCAGTACGTC. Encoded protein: CASSPRHLYYEQYV.

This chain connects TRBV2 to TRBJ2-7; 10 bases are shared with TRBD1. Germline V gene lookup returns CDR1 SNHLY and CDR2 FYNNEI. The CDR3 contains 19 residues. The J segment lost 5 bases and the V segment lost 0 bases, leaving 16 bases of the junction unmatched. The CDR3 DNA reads TGTGCCAGCAGTGAAGCGCTCCGGAGTCCGGGACAGGGGTCCCACGAGCAGTACGTC. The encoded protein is CASSEALRSPGQGSHEQYV.

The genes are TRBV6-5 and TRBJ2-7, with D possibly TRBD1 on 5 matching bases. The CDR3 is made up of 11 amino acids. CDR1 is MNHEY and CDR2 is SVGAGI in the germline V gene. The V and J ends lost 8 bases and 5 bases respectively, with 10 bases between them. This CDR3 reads CASHSGHEQYV. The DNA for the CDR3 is TGTGCCAGCCACTCAGGGCACGAGCAGTACGTC.

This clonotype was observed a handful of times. CDR3 bases: TGTGCCAGCAGTAAGGACAAGGTCTACGAGCAGTACTTC. It translates to CASSKDKVYEQYF. This chain links TRBV6-2 or TRBV6-3 with TRBJ2-7; perhaps TRBD1 as D (5 bases). Looked up from germline, CDR1 is MNHEY and CDR2 is SVGEGT. CDR3 length: 13 residues. The V gene lost 5 bases and the J gene lost 3 bases, with 11 bases spanning the gap.

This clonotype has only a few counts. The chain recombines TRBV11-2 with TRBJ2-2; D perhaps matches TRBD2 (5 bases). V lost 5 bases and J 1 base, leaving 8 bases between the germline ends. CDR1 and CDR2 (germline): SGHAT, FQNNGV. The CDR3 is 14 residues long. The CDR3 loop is CASSHRENTGELFF. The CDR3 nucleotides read TGTGCCAGCAGCCACCGGGAGAACACCGGGGAGCTGTTTTTT.

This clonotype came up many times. This chain's CDR3 is CATSPGVDTQYF. For the CDR3, the DNA is TGTGCCACCTCTCCGGGTGTAGATACGCAGTATTTT. This chain joins TRBV10-3 and TRBJ2-3; D gene unclear. Trimming took off 10 bases at V and 5 bases at J, with 13 bases between the two ends. This CDR3 has 12 residues. Germline CDR1 ENHRY, CDR2 SYGVKD.

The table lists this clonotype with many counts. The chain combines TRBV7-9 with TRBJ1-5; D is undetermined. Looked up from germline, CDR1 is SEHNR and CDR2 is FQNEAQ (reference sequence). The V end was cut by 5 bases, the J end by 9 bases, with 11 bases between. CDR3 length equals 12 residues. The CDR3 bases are TGTGCCAGCAGCGACTCATCGGGGCCCCAGCATTTT. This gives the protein CASSDSSGPQHF.

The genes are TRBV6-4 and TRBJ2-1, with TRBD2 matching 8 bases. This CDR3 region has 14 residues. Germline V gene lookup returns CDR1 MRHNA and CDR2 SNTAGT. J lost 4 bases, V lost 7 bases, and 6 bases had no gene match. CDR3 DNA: TGTGCCAGCACCCGAGTAGCGGGGTACAATGAGCAGTTCTTC. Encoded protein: CASTRVAGYNEQFF.